Listed below are T cell receptor beta chains from one sample, sequenced in a study of long-term antiretroviral therapy in people with HIV. Sequencing used immunoSEQ multiplex PCR; TCRdb keeps in-frame clones, though not all of them. The sample carries over 15,000 clones, about 80% recorded once. The sample consisted of unsorted PBMCs, taken 0.2 years after starting antiretroviral therapy. These receptors were obtained from a woman aged 40 to 50 with HIV. Both conserved end residues are part of each CDR3. The D gene is left open where the match is weak. Rows may omit the clone size; those that give it use once, few, many or a size class.

TRBV7-2	-	TRBJ1-2	-	TGTGCCAGCAGCTTAGCGGGCCAGGGCTACACCTTC	CASSLAGQGYTF
TRBV30	few	TRBJ1-2	-	TGTGCCTGGAGTGTACAGGGTGGCTACACCTTC	CAWSVQGGYTF
TRBV29-1	-	TRBJ2-1	-	TGCAGCCTTTGGAAACTGCCATCCGGGGGAAGCTCCTACAATGAGCAGTTCTTC	CSLWKLPSGGSSYNEQFF
TRBV6-5	once	TRBJ1-1	-	TGTGCCAGCAGTTACTCGAGAGGGAACACTGAAGCTTTCTTT	CASSYSRGNTEAFF
TRBV29-1	-	TRBJ2-1	TRBD2	TGCAGCGTTGTCCTAGCGGGGGGCCCGGAGCAGTTCTTC	CSVVLAGGPEQFF
TRBV4-1	-	TRBJ1-2	-	TGCGCCAGCAGCCAAGTGCGTTTAGTGGGGAGTGAGGGCTATGGCTACACCTTC	CASSQVRLVGSEGYGYTF
TRBV30	-	TRBJ1-2	-	TGTGCCTGGAGTGTACGGAGGATTGGGGCTCCCCTGGGGGGCTACACCTTC	CAWSVRRIGAPLGGYTF
TRBV30	-	TRBJ2-6	TRBD1	TGTGCCTGGAGCAGGGGGCTTGGGGCCAACGTCCTGACTTTC	CAWSRGLGANVLTF
TRBV27	-	TRBJ2-1	TRBD2	TGTGCCAGCAGATCCCCTAGCGGGGGAGCTGATGAGCAGTTCTTC	CASRSPSGGADEQFF
TRBV2	-	TRBJ1-3	-	TGTGCCAGCAGCGATGCGGTCCCGGGGGGAAACACCATATATTTT	CASSDAVPGGNTIYF
TRBV6-6	-	TRBJ1-2	-	TGTGCCAGCAGGACGGGACCGTCCTTTGGGGGCTACACCTTC	CASRTGPSFGGYTF
TRBV7-9	-	TRBJ1-4	TRBD1	TGTGCCAGCAGCACCTGGACAGGGGATGAAAAACTGTTTTTT	CASSTWTGDEKLFF
TRBV5-1	-	TRBJ2-7	-	TGCGCCAGCAGCACAGGAGGAAACAGTTACGAGCAGTACTTC	CASSTGGNSYEQYF
TRBV5-6	-	TRBJ2-1	-	TGTGCCAGCAGCTTAACGCGGGGTGAGCAGTTCTTC	CASSLTRGEQFF
TRBV6-1	-	TRBJ2-7	-	TGTGCCAGCGGCAGGCTATCCTACGAGCAGTACTTC	CASGRLSYEQYF
TRBV11-3	-	TRBJ2-7	TRBD2	TGTGCCAGCAGACCTAGCGGGGGGATCGAGCAGTACTTC	CASRPSGGIEQYF
TRBV19	-	TRBJ1-2	TRBD1	TGTGCCAGTAGTATAGATAGGACAGGGGTAAACGGCTACACCTTC	CASSIDRTGVNGYTF
TRBV14	-	TRBJ2-3	-	TGTGCCAGCAGCGCGCCCGGGACAGATACGCAGTATTTT	CASSAPGTDTQYF
TRBV5-4	few	TRBJ1-2	TRBD1	TGTGCCAGCAGCTCGACAGGGCGAGACTATGGCTACACCTTC	CASSSTGRDYGYTF
TRBV6-1	-	TRBJ2-7	TRBD2	TGTGCCAGCGGGGGGGTACCTCTCGAGCAGTACTTC	CASGGVPLEQYF
TRBV27	-	TRBJ1-1	-	TGTGCCAGCAGTTTATCGCCAGTTTTGAACACTGAAGCTTTCTTT	CASSLSPVLNTEAFF
TRBV30	once	TRBJ2-1	-	TGTGCCTGGAGTGGGGCCGCGGCCTTCAATGAGCAGTTCTTC	CAWSGAAAFNEQFF
TRBV5-4	-	TRBJ1-2	-	TGTGCCAGCAGCTCCAAAGGGAACTATGGCTACACCTTC	CASSSKGNYGYTF
TRBV11-2	once	TRBJ1-1	TRBD1	TGTGCCAGCAGCTTAGGCCGGACAGGGCAGGGCACTGAAGCTTTCTTT	CASSLGRTGQGTEAFF
TRBV19	-	TRBJ1-1	-	TGTGCCAGTAGTATTACAGGCGGCATGAACACTGAAGCTTTCTTT	CASSITGGMNTEAFF
TRBV13	-	TRBJ2-7	-	TGTGCCAGCAGCTCCGCCGACGCACCTACCTACGAGCAGTACTTC	CASSSADAPTYEQYF
TRBV29-1	-	TRBJ2-7	-	TGCAGCGTTGAAACAGCTTACGAGCAGTACTTC	CSVETAYEQYF
TRBV10-2	-	TRBJ1-5	-	TGCGCCAGCAGTGAAGCAGGGTGGCAGCCCCAGCATTTT	CASSEAGWQPQHF
TRBV5-6	-	TRBJ2-7	-	TGTGCCAGCAGCTTCATGGACGAGCAGTACTTC	CASSFMDEQYF
TRBV27	-	TRBJ2-1	TRBD2	TGTGCCAGCAGTCCTCCGGGACTAGGATTTGAGCAGTTCTTC	CASSPPGLGFEQFF
TRBV19	few	TRBJ1-2	-	TGTGCCAGTAGTATAACCCAGGGGTCTGGCTACACCTTC	CASSITQGSGYTF
TRBV15	-	TRBJ1-2	-	TGTGCCACCAGCAGAGACGAATCGCGACGGTTATATGGCTACACCTTC	CATSRDESRRLYGYTF
TRBV27	once	TRBJ1-5	-	TGTGCCAGCAGTTTATCGTGGGATCAGCCCCAGCATTTT	CASSLSWDQPQHF
TRBV13	-	TRBJ2-2	-	TGTGCCAGCAGCTTCGGCGGAGGCGCAGAGGAGCTGTTTTTT	CASSFGGGAEELFF
TRBV19	-	TRBJ1-1	-	TGTGCCAGTAGTATAGACCCCGGCGACACTGAAGCTTTCTTT	CASSIDPGDTEAFF
TRBV7-9	few	TRBJ1-6	-	TGTGCCAGCAGCTTAGATCCCATGGACAGCGAAAATTCACCCCTCCACTTT	CASSLDPMDSENSPLHF
TRBV5-4	-	TRBJ1-1	-	TGTGCCAGTCACAGGAACACTGAAGCTTTCTTT	CASHRNTEAFF
TRBV4-1	-	TRBJ2-1	TRBD2	TGCGCCAGCACGGGACTAGCGGGGGGGAGCTCCTACAATGAGCAGTTCTTC	CASTGLAGGSSYNEQFF
TRBV7-8	few	TRBJ2-7	-	TGTGCCAGCAGCTTAACTAGCCCATACGAGCAGTACTTC	CASSLTSPYEQYF
TRBV6-5	-	TRBJ2-1	TRBD1	TGTGCCAGCAGATTACAGGGGGCGTTTGGGAATGAGCAGTTCTTC	CASRLQGAFGNEQFF
TRBV7-6	few	TRBJ2-3	-	TGTGCCAGCAGCTTAGGCCGCACAGATACGCAGTATTTT	CASSLGRTDTQYF
TRBV2	-	TRBJ2-5	TRBD1	TGTGCCAGCAGTGGAGGACAGGGTCGAACAGAGACCCAGTACTTC	CASSGGQGRTETQYF
TRBV5-6	-	TRBJ2-5	-	TGTGCCAGCAGCTGGGACCGCCAAGAGACCCAGTACTTC	CASSWDRQETQYF
TRBV11-3	-	TRBJ2-1	-	TGTGCCAGCAGCTTCGTTAAAGACAATGAGCAGTTCTTC	CASSFVKDNEQFF
TRBV4-1	-	TRBJ1-3	-	TGCGCCAGCAGCCCACAGGGATCCAGCAACACCATATATTTT	CASSPQGSSNTIYF
TRBV11-3	-	TRBJ2-3	TRBD1	TGTGCCAGCGGCAGGACAGGAAGCACAGATACGCAGTATTTT	CASGRTGSTDTQYF
TRBV19	-	TRBJ1-3	TRBD1	TGTGCCACCAACCAGGGGGTATCCTCTGGAAACACCATATATTTT	CATNQGVSSGNTIYF
TRBV30	-	TRBJ2-7	TRBD1	TGTGCCTGGAGTGTTAGATATCTGCGGACAGGGATGTACGAGCAGTACTTC	CAWSVRYLRTGMYEQYF
TRBV11-3	-	TRBJ1-1	TRBD1	TGTGCCAGCAGCCGAACAGGGGACACTGAAGCTTTCTTT	CASSRTGDTEAFF
TRBV27	-	TRBJ1-2	-	TGTGCCAGCAGTTTAGATGGGTTGGATGATGGCTACACCTTC	CASSLDGLDDGYTF
TRBV18	-	TRBJ2-1	TRBD1	TGTGCCAGCTCACCCGTGGACAGGGGGTGGGGACACAATGAGCAGTTCTTC	CASSPVDRGWGHNEQFF
TRBV4-3	-	TRBJ2-2	TRBD1	TGCGCCAGCCGCACAGGGGCGGGCACCGGGGAGCTGTTTTTT	CASRTGAGTGELFF
TRBV7-9	-	TRBJ1-6	TRBD1	TGTGCCAGCAGCTTAGTATTAGGGGGCCTTTCACCCCTCCACTTT	CASSLVLGGLSPLHF